Described below is a single T cell receptor beta chain sequence and its context. Its specificity is unknown. The germline CDR1 and CDR2 sequences are SGHDT and YYEEEE. This CDR3 has 14 amino acids. Deletions cut 2 bases from V and 1 base from J, with 7 bases between. These data originate in a study of cytomegalovirus exposure and HLA in healthy donors. In the study overall: The early release's HLA-typed donors yielded approximately 81 million unique TCRs. The study's findings and limits: Productive status was seen about 90% or about 30% of the time for most TCR beta V segments in an earlier analysis.

Primers included in the PCR were 60 Vbeta and 13 Jbeta primers. TCRdb keeps only in-frame clones here, not all; method: immunoSEQ multiplex PCR. The sample contains tens of thousands of clones, 55% to 75% of which appear only once. The clonotype originates from a man aged 25 to 40 in good health and CMV-seronegative. Sequences were obtained from PBMCs. The rearrangement joins TRBV5-6 to TRBJ1-5; D might be TRBD1 (5 bases). The CDR3 DNA reads TGTGCCAGCAGCTTCCGGGGGAGCAATCAGCCCCAGCATTTT. Translating it yields CASSFRGSNQPQHF.